This T cell receptor (beta chain) was observed in a study of cytomegalovirus exposure and HLA in healthy donors. Both 60 Vbeta primers and 13 Jbeta primers went into the PCR. Assay used: immunoSEQ multiplex PCR; TCRdb lists only in-frame clones, some missing. The sample has around 150,000 clones, around 66% seen once. The CDR3 extends over 14 amino acids. CDR1 is MNHEY and CDR2 is SMNVEV in the germline V gene (reference sequence). Between the trimmed V and J ends, which lost 6 bases and 2 bases, there was a span of 13 bases. Sequenced: PBMCs. This receptor was taken from a woman between 55 and 75 years old in good health and CMV-seronegative. The chain employs TRBV27 and TRBJ1-2; D is uncertain. The CDR3 nucleotides are TGTGCCAGCAGACGGTCGGCGGGAAACTATGGCTACACCTTC. This translates into CASRRSAGNYGYTF.